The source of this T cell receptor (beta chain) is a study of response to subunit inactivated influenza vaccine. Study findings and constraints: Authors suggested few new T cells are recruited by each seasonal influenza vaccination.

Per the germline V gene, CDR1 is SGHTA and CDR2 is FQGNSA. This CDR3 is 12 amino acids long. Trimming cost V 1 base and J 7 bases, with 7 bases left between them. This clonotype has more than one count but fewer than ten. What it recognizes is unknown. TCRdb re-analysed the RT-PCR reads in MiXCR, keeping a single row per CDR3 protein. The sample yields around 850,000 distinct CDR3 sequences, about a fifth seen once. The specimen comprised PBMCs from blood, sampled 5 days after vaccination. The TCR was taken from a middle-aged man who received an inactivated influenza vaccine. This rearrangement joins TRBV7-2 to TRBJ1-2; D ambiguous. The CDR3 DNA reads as TGTGCCAGCAGCTTAGGTTTCGGTGGCTACACCTTC. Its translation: CASSLGFGGYTF.